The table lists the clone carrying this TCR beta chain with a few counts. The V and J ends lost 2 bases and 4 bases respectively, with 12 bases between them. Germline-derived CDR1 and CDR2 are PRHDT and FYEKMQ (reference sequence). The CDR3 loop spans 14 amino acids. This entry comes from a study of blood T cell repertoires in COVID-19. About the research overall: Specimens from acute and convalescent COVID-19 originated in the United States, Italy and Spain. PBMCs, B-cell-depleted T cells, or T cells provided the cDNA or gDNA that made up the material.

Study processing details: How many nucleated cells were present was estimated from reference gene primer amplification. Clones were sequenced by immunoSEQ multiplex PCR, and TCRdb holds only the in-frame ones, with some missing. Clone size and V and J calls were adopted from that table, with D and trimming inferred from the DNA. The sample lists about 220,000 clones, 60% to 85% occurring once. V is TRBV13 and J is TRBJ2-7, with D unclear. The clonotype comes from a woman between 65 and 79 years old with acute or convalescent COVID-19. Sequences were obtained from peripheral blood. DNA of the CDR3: TGTGCCAGCAGCTTATGGGCCAGGCATTACGAGCAGTACTTC. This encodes CASSLWARHYEQYF.